The 6 T cell receptor beta chains below come from one sample, sequenced in a study of vaccination and CD4 T cells after COVID-19 (dated by TCRdb to between 2021 and 2022). The method behind the library was PCR. The reads were generated on an Illumina iSeq 100. DNA from cultured CD4+ T cells underwent TCR sequencing with the Oncomine TCR Beta short-read assay at the Johns Hopkins FTIC core. TCRdb passed the public sequencing reads through fastp at Q25 and MiXCR, retaining productive beta sequences. Each entry is one CDR3 protein sequence, shown with its most common DNA and genes. The sample table holds 11,000 or so distinct CDR3 sequences, of which over 60% were seen once. The ten largest clonotypes hold about a quarter of the sample. For these receptors, no antigen is known. This specimen's treatment or condition label, per the study, means: approximately 10-day PBMC culture with coronavirus spike peptide pools or control peptides (ViraFEST assay).

Sequencing was carried out using CD4+ T cells from blood, cultured in vitro. The receptors derive from a human donor who had recovered from COVID-19.

The CDR3 loop reads CASGPRVREGTYEQYF. CDR3 coding DNA: TGTGCCAGCGGTCCAAGGGTGCGGGAGGGGACCTACGAGCAGTACTTC. V usage is TRBV5-6 and J usage is TRBJ2-7, with 9 bases fitting TRBD2. The V gene's germline CDR1 is SGHDT and CDR2 YYEEEE. V dropped 7 bases and J dropped 2; count of bases not matched to a gene: 13. The CDR3 spans 16 residues.

This clonotype occurred a few times. This rearrangement joins TRBV6-2 or TRBV6-3 to TRBJ1-1, with 8 bases fitting TRBD1. V shed 6 bases and J 2 bases; nucleotides not matched to a gene: 8. The CDR3 spans 15 residues. Germline assignment: CDR1 MNHEY and CDR2 SVGEGT. The CDR3 nucleotides read TGTGCCAGCAGGCCCTCCGGACAGGGTAACACTGAAGCTTTCTTT. Protein: CASRPSGQGNTEAFF.

The V call is TRBV19, the J call TRBJ1-2, with D maybe TRBD1 (5 bases). CDR1 is LNHDA and CDR2 is SQIVND in the germline V gene (reference sequence). The V gene lost 4 bases and the J gene lost 2 bases, with 5 bases spanning the gap. CDR3 length: 12 residues. The CDR3 loop reads CASSRGNYGYTF. In nucleotides, the CDR3 is TGTGCCAGTAGTAGGGGGAACTATGGCTACACCTTC.

The genes are TRBV6-2 or TRBV6-3 and TRBJ2-4; the D is unclear. In germline, CDR1 is MNHEY, CDR2 SVGEGT. Trimming took 8 bases from V and 0 from J, leaving 11 bases between them. The CDR3 contains 14 residues. CDR3 residues: CASVGSAAKNIQYF. The DNA of the CDR3 is TGTGCCAGCGTAGGTTCGGCAGCCAAAAACATTCAGTACTTC.

This chain uses TRBV6-5 with TRBJ1-2, with 8 bases aligning to TRBD1. The CDR3 is made up of 12 amino acids. The trim removed 4 bases at V and 8 bases at J, leaving 3 bases unmatched. Germline V gives CDR1 MNHEY, CDR2 SVGAGI. The CDR3, as DNA: TGTGCCAGCAGTTCAGGGGGCTGGGGCTACACCTTC. Encoded protein: CASSSGGWGYTF.

This clonotype has just one count. The rearrangement links TRBV18 to TRBJ1-5; D is unresolved. Germline loops: CDR1 KGHSH, CDR2 LQKENI. This CDR3 is built from 13 residues. With 4 bases removed from V and 5 bases from J, the gap between germline ends came to 9 bases. The CDR3 loop reads CASSLVVDQPQHF. The CDR3 DNA reads as TGTGCCAGCTCACTTGTCGTGGATCAGCCCCAGCATTTT.